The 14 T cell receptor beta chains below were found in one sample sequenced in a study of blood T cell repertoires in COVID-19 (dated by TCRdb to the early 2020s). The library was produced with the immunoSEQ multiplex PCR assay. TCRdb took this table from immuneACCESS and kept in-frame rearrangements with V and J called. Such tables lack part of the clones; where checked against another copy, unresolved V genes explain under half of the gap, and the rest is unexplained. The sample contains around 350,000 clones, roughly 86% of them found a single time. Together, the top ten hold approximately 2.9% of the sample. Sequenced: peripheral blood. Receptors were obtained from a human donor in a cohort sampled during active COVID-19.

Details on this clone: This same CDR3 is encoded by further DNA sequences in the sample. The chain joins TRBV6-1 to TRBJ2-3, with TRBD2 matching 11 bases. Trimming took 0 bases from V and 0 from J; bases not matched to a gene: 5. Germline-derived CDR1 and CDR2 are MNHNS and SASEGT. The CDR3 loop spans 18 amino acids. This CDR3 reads CASSEALAGGPSTDTQYF. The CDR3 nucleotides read TGTGCCAGCAGTGAAGCGCTAGCGGGGGGCCCTAGCACAGATACGCAGTATTTT.

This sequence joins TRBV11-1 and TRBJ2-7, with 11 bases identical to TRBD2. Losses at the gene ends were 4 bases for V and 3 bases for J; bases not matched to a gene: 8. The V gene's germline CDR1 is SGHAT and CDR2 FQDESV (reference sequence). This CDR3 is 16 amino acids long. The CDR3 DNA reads TGTGCCAGCAGCTCCTGGACTAGCGGGTTCGACTACGAGCAGTACTTC. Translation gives CASSSWTSGFDYEQYF. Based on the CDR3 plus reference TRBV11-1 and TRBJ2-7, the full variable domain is EAEVAQSPRYKITEKSQAVAFWCDPISGHATLYWYRQILGQGPELLVQFQDESVVDDSQLPKDRFSAERLKGVDSTLKIQPAELGDSAMYLCASSSWTSGFDYEQYFGPGTRLTVT.

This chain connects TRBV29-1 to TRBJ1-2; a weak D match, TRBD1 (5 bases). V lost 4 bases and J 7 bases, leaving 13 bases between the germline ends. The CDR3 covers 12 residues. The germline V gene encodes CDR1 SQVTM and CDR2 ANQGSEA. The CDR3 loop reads CSVADSWGGYTF. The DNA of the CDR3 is TGCAGCGTTGCCGACAGCTGGGGTGGCTACACCTTC.

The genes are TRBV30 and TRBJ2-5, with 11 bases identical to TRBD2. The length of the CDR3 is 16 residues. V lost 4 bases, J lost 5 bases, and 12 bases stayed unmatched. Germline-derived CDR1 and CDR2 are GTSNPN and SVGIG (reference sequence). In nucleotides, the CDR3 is TGTGCCTGGAACGCCCAACGGTCTAGCGGGGGGGAGACCCAGTACTTC. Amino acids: CAWNAQRSSGGETQYF. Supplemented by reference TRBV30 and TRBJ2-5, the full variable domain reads SQTIHQWPATLVQPVGSPLSLECTVEGTSNPNLYWYRQAAGRGLQLLFYSVGIGQISSEVPQNLSASRPQDRQFILSSKKLLLSDSGFYLCAWNAQRSSGGETQYFGPGTRLLVL.

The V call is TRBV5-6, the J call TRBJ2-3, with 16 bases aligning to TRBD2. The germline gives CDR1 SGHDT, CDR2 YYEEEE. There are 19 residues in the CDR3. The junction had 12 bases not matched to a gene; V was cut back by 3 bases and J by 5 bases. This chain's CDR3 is CASSSRPGTSGGAVDTQYF. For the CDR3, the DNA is TGTGCCAGCAGCTCCCGTCCCGGGACTAGCGGGGGGGCGGTAGATACGCAGTATTTT.

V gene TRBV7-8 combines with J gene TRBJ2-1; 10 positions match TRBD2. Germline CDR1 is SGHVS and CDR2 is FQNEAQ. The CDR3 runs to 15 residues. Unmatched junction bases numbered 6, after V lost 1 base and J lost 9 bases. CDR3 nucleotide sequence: TGTGCCAGCAGCTTAGAACTAGCGGGATCCAGTGAGCAGTTCTTC. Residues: CASSLELAGSSEQFF.

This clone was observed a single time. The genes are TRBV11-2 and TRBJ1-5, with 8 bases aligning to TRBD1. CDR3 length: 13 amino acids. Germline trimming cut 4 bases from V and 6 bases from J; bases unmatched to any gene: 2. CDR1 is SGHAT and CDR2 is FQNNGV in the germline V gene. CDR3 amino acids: CASSSDRGQPQHF. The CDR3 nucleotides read TGTGCCAGCAGCTCCGACAGGGGTCAGCCCCAGCATTTT.

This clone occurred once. The CDR3 here is CASSLRQVLNEKLFF. The CDR3 DNA sequence: TGTGCCAGCAGTTTAAGACAGGTTCTTAATGAAAAACTGTTTTTT. The chain carries TRBV28 and TRBJ1-4; weak D call: TRBD1 (6 bases). Germline values: CDR1 MDHEN, CDR2 SYDVKM. This CDR3 spans 15 amino acids. Trimming took off 2 bases at V and 4 bases at J, with 11 bases between the two ends.

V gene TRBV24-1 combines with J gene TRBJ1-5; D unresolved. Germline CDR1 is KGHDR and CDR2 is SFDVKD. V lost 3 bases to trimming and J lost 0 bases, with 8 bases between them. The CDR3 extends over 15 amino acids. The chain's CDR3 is CATSDPRVSNQPQHF. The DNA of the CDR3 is TGTGCCACCAGTGATCCGCGGGTTAGCAATCAGCCCCAGCATTTT.

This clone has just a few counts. The CDR3 sequence is CASSQRTATNEKLFF. Written as DNA, the CDR3 is TGCGCCAGCAGCCAACGGACAGCAACTAATGAAAAACTGTTTTTT. The rearrangement links TRBV4-1 to TRBJ1-4, with a tentative D call TRBD1 (6 bases). The V gene lost 2 bases and the J gene lost 0 bases, with 7 bases spanning the gap. This CDR3 has 15 residues. Germline assignment: CDR1 MGHRA and CDR2 YSYEKL.

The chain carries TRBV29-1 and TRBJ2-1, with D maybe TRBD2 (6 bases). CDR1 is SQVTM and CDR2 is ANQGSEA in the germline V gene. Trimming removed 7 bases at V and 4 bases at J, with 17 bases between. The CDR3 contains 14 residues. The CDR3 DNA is TGCAGCGCCGACCTGGAAGCGGGTTACAATGAGCAGTTCTTC. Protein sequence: CSADLEAGYNEQFF.

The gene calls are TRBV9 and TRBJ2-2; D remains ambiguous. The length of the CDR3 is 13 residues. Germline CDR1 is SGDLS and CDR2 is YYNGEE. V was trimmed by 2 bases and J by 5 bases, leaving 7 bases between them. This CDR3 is CASSVFSTGELFF. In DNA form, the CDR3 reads TGTGCCAGCAGCGTCTTCTCTACCGGGGAGCTGTTTTTT. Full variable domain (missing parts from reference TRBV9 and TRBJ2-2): DSGVTQTPKHLITATGQRVTLRCSPRSGDLSVYWYQQSLDQGLQFLIQYYNGEERAKGNILERFSAQQFPDLHSELNLSSLELGDSALYFCASSVFSTGELFFGEGSRLTVL.

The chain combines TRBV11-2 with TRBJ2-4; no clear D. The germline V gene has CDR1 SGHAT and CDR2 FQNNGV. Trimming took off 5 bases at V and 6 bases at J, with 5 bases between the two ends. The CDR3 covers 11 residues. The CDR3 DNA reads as TGTGCCAGCAGCCCGAGAAACATTCAGTACTTC. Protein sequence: CASSPRNIQYF.

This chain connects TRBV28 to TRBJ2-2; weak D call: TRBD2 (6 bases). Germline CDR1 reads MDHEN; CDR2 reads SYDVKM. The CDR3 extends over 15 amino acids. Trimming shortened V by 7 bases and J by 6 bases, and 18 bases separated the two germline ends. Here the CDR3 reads CASKTLGGGAGELFF. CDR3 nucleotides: TGTGCCAGCAAGACTTTGGGAGGTGGCGCCGGGGAGCTGTTTTTT.